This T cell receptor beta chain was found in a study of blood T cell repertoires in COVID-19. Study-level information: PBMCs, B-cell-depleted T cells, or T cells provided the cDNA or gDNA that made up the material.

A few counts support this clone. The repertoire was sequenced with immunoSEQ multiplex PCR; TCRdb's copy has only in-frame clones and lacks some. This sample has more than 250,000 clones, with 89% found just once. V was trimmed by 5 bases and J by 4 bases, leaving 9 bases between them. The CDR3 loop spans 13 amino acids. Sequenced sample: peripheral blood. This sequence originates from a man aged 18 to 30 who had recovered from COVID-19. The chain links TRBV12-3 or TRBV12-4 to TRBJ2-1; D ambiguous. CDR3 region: CASSRQRYNEQFF. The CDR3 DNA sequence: TGTGCCAGCAGTCGGCAGAGGTACAATGAGCAGTTCTTC.